The 10 T cell receptor beta chains reported below all come from one sample, sequenced in a study of blood T cell repertoires in COVID-19 (dated by TCRdb to about 2020). Library construction relied on the immunoSEQ multiplex PCR assay. Not all clones reach the TCRdb copy of this immuneACCESS table, which keeps in-frame sequences only. Checked studies attribute under half of the gap to unresolved V genes and leave the rest unexplained. In all, the sample holds some 87,000 clones, and approximately 75% of those were seen once. About 13% of the sample goes to the ten largest clones. The sequenced sample was peripheral blood. The receptor set was obtained from a human donor in a cohort sampled during active COVID-19.

This chain joins TRBV30 and TRBJ2-5; D unresolved. Germline V gene data show CDR1 as GTSNPN and CDR2 as SVGIG (reference sequence). The CDR3 length is 13 residues. V was trimmed by 5 bases and J by 1 base, leaving 11 bases between them. DNA for the CDR3: TGTGCCTGGGGGTCCATACTCCAAGAGACCCAGTACTTC. Translating it yields CAWGSILQETQYF.

This clone has just one count. J is TRBJ2-5 and V is TRBV7-2; D unresolved. Deletions cut 6 bases from V and 5 bases from J, with 7 bases between. CDR1 SGHTA and CDR2 FQGNSA come from the germline V gene. This CDR3 comprises 11 residues. Written as DNA, the CDR3 is TGTGCCAGCAGTTTCGGGGAGACCCAGTACTTC. Its translation: CASSFGETQYF.

CDR3 in amino acids: CASSRRGAGTGEFF. The CDR3 DNA reads TGTGCCAGCAGTCGACGGGGAGCTGGGACAGGGGAATTCTTC. V and J are TRBV27 and TRBJ2-1, with TRBD1 matching 10 bases. V was pared by 5 bases and J by 16 bases, with 14 bases of the junction left unmatched. The CDR3 contains 14 residues. Germline V gene lookup returns CDR1 MNHEY and CDR2 SMNVEV (reference sequence).

This chain uses TRBV29-1 with TRBJ1-2; weak D call: TRBD1 (5 bases). This CDR3 region has 12 residues. Germline-derived CDR1 and CDR2 are SQVTM and ANQGSEA. Trimming took 3 bases from V and 4 from J, leaving 9 bases between them. For the CDR3, the DNA is TGCAGCGTTGATAGGGGTTCCTATGGCTACACCTTC. Protein: CSVDRGSYGYTF.

The chain employs TRBV7-9 and TRBJ1-5, with D perhaps TRBD1 (6 bases). Trimming removed 1 base at V and 2 bases at J, with 12 bases between. The V gene's germline CDR1 is SEHNR and CDR2 FQNEAQ (reference sequence). CDR3 length equals 16 residues. CDR3 protein: CASSLEQGRGNQPQHF. The CDR3 region has the DNA TGTGCCAGCAGCTTAGAACAGGGTCGGGGCAATCAGCCCCAGCATTTT. The full variable domain, its missing parts supplied by reference TRBV7-9 and TRBJ1-5, is DTGVSQNPRHKITKRGQNVTFRCDPISEHNRLYWYRQTLGQGPEFLTYFQNEAQLEKSRLLSDRFSAERPKGSFSTLEIQRTEQGDSAMYLCASSLEQGRGNQPQHFGDGTRLSIL.

The chain combines TRBV18 with TRBJ2-3; D is perhaps TRBD1 (6 bases). The germline CDR1 and CDR2 sequences are KGHSH and LQKENI. The CDR3 consists of 16 residues. The V and J ends lost 3 bases and 2 bases respectively, with 15 bases between them. The CDR3 reads CASSPSNRVPTDTQYF. The CDR3, as DNA: TGTGCCAGCTCACCTTCGAACAGGGTACCCACAGATACGCAGTATTTT.

The CDR3 bases are TGTGCCAGCAGTGAAACGTGGGGGGATGAAAAACTGTTTTTT. Translated, it gives CASSETWGDEKLFF. This chain uses TRBV2 with TRBJ1-4; D may be TRBD1 (5 bases). CDR3 length equals 14 residues. Germline V CDR1 and CDR2: SNHLY, FYNNEI. V dropped 2 bases and J dropped 6 bases, with 10 bases sitting between them. Looking up the rest from reference TRBV2 and TRBJ1-4 gives the full variable domain: EPEVTQTPSHQVTQMGQEVILRCVPISNHLYFYWYRQILGQKVEFLVSFYNNEISEKSEIFDDQFSVERPDGSNFTLKIRSTKLEDSAMYFCASSETWGDEKLFFGSGTQLSVL.

The V gene is TRBV6-5, the J gene TRBJ1-5; 10 bases align to TRBD1. Trimming at V came to 8 bases and at J to 11 bases, leaving 15 bases not matched to a gene. CDR1 is MNHEY and CDR2 is SVGAGI in the germline V gene. This CDR3 is 15 amino acids long. The CDR3 is CASLSRTGGRSAQHF. The CDR3 DNA reads as TGTGCCAGCCTCAGCAGGACAGGGGGGAGGTCGGCCCAGCATTTT.

The chain recombines TRBV10-3 with TRBJ1-3; 7 positions match TRBD1. The CDR3 is made up of 15 amino acids. CDR1 ENHRY and CDR2 SYGVKD come from the germline V gene. Trimming removed 4 bases from V and 0 bases from J; junction bases left unmatched: 3. CDR3 in DNA: TGTGCCATCAGTGGGACAGGCCGCTCTGGAAACACCATATATTTT. Its translation is CAISGTGRSGNTIYF.

This rearrangement joins TRBV18 to TRBJ2-3, with 11 bases fitting TRBD1. Germline CDR1 KGHSH, CDR2 LQKENI. This CDR3 contains 17 residues. V was pared by 4 bases and J by 1 base, with 7 bases of the junction left unmatched. The CDR3 loop reads CASSRTRGQGGTDTQYF. CDR3 bases: TGTGCCAGCTCACGTACTCGGGGACAGGGGGGCACAGATACGCAGTATTTT.